The TCR beta chain under discussion was sequenced for a study of response to subunit inactivated influenza vaccine. Whole-study results and caveats: Each seasonal influenza vaccination recruits few new T cells, the authors suggested.

Turning to this clonotype: The target antigen is unknown. One end of the junction is discordant with germline, which a read error may explain.

CDR1 and CDR2 from the germline V gene are SGHTA and FQGNSA. The CDR3 has 17 residues. TCRdb called the RT-PCR reads again in MiXCR, with one record for every CDR3 protein. The table shows 600,000 to 700,000 distinct CDR3 sequences, with around 13% occurring only once. This chain connects TRBV7-2 to TRBJ2-6, with D unclear. The input for sequencing was PBMCs from blood, taken less than 15 days before vaccination. The sequence came from a man aged 50 to 60 who received an inactivated influenza vaccine. The CDR3 region has the DNA TGTGCCAGGAGCTTAGAGCAGATTCGCTCTGGGGCCAACGTCCTGACTTTC. Amino acid sequence: CARSLEQIRSGANVLTF.